Listed below are T cell receptor beta chains from one sample, sequenced in a study of cytomegalovirus exposure and HLA in healthy donors. This table comes from immunoSEQ multiplex PCR, and its TCRdb copy is limited to in-frame clones, with some not included. The sample includes 150,000 to 200,000 clones, approximately 85% of them seen just once. Sequenced input: PBMCs. These receptors originate from a woman between 50 and 59 years old in good health and CMV-seronegative. CDR3s include the opening cysteine and the closing phenylalanine or tryptophan. A D gene is named only where the DNA matches it firmly. Not every row has a clone size; where given, it reads once, few, many or a size class.

j_gene | abundance | v_gene | d_gene | CDR3aa | CDR3nt
TRBJ1-5 | NA | TRBV28 | TRBD1 | CASSQGQGNQPQHF | TGTGCCAGCAGCCAGGGACAGGGCAATCAGCCCCAGCATTTT
TRBJ2-7 | NA | TRBV4-2 | NA | CASSQDGWSVSPYEQYF | TGTGCCAGCAGCCAAGATGGATGGAGCGTATCCCCCTACGAGCAGTACTTC
TRBJ1-2 | NA | TRBV6-5 | TRBD1 | CASSTGANYGYTF | TGTGCCAGCAGTACAGGGGCTAACTATGGCTACACCTTC
TRBJ1-5 | few | TRBV6-5 | TRBD1 | CASSYTTGADQPQHF | TGTGCCAGCAGTTACACTACAGGGGCCGATCAGCCCCAGCATTTT
TRBJ2-5 | NA | TRBV27 | NA | CASSLQGIGLQETQYF | TGTGCCAGCAGTTTACAGGGAATAGGGCTCCAAGAGACCCAGTACTTC
TRBJ1-5 | NA | TRBV28 | NA | CAATPDSPSNQPQHF | TGTGCCGCGACCCCGGACAGCCCTAGCAATCAGCCCCAGCATTTT
TRBJ2-7 | NA | TRBV9 | TRBD1 | CASSVSDRGRLGEQYF | TGTGCCAGCAGCGTAAGTGACAGGGGGCGCCTAGGCGAGCAGTACTTC
TRBJ2-1 | NA | TRBV29-1 | TRBD2 | CSVEWTSGYNEQFF | TGCAGCGTTGAATGGACTAGCGGTTACAATGAGCAGTTCTTC
TRBJ2-3 | NA | TRBV14 | NA | CASSQVKPNGVGKDTQYF | TGTGCCAGCAGCCAAGTCAAGCCTAATGGGGTCGGGAAGGATACGCAGTATTTT
TRBJ2-3 | NA | TRBV7-2 | NA | CASSRGEGGTQYF | TGTGCCAGCAGCAGGGGGGAGGGGGGGACGCAGTATTTT
TRBJ2-1 | few | TRBV10-1 | NA | CASSEGSTGENEQFF | TGCGCCAGCAGTGAAGGGAGTACGGGGGAGAATGAGCAGTTCTTC
TRBJ1-5 | NA | TRBV2 | NA | CASSPQGKQPQHF | TGTGCCAGCAGTCCCCAGGGTAAGCAGCCCCAGCATTTT
TRBJ1-1 | NA | TRBV7-2 | TRBD1 | CASSSFTGGTEAFF | TGTGCCAGCAGCTCCTTCACAGGGGGCACTGAAGCTTTCTTT
TRBJ2-1 | few | TRBV6-6 | TRBD1 | CASSLTGGEIYNEQFF | TGTGCCAGCAGTCTAACAGGGGGCGAGATCTACAATGAGCAGTTCTTC
TRBJ1-5 | NA | TRBV6-5 | NA | CASSLLSGQPQHF | TGTGCCAGCAGTTTATTATCGGGTCAGCCCCAGCATTTT
TRBJ2-2 | NA | TRBV11-1 | NA | CASSLLGGPTGELFF | TGTGCCAGCAGCTTACTAGGGGGACCCACCGGGGAGCTGTTTTTT
TRBJ2-2 | NA | TRBV4-3 | NA | CASSRSGRSGELFF | TGCGCCAGCAGCCGGAGTGGAAGGTCCGGGGAGCTGTTTTTT
TRBJ2-3 | NA | TRBV30 | TRBD2 | CAWSLGGREADTQYF | TGTGCCTGGAGCTTAGGCGGGAGGGAGGCAGATACGCAGTATTTT
TRBJ2-3 | NA | TRBV18 | NA | CASRPLDVSTDTQYF | TGTGCCAGCCGGCCCCTAGATGTTAGCACAGATACGCAGTATTTT
TRBJ1-3 | NA | TRBV9 | TRBD1 | CASSVGGTGSGNTIYF | TGTGCCAGCAGCGTAGGCGGGACAGGCTCTGGAAACACCATATATTTT
TRBJ1-1 | NA | TRBV7-9 | TRBD1 | CSSSLGDRNTEAFF | TGTTCCAGCAGCTTAGGGGACAGGAACACTGAAGCTTTCTTT
TRBJ1-5 | once | TRBV30 | NA | CAWGGTGRNQPQHF | TGTGCCTGGGGTGGCACAGGGAGAAATCAGCCCCAGCATTTT
TRBJ2-7 | NA | TRBV5-6 | TRBD1 | CASSLVFSGGSEQYF | TGTGCCAGCAGCTTGGTTTTTTCAGGGGGCAGTGAGCAGTACTTC
TRBJ1-1 | NA | TRBV5-1 | NA | CASSLELGSYTEAFF | TGCGCCAGCAGCTTGGAATTGGGCAGTTACACTGAAGCTTTCTTT
TRBJ1-5 | once | TRBV18 | NA | CASSPPGASNQPQHF | TGTGCCAGCTCACCACCGGGGGCCAGCAATCAGCCCCAGCATTTT